Below are 11 T cell receptor beta chains sequenced from a single sample in a study of graft-versus-host responses after intestinal transplantation. Repertoires were generated with immunoSEQ multiplex PCR, while TCRdb's copy carries only in-frame clones and drops some. The sample yields 95,000 to 110,000 clones, roughly 87% seen once. These receptors' antigens are unknown. This sample comprised unstimulated CD4+ T cells sorted from spleen or lymph node cells, obtained before intestinal transplant. Source of these receptors: a human donor who received an intestinal transplant.

In nucleotides, the CDR3 is TGTGCCAGCAGCTTAGGAGTAGCGGTAACCTACGAGCAGTACTTC. It specifies CASSLGVAVTYEQYF. J is TRBJ2-7 and V is TRBV7-6; the D gene is possibly TRBD2 (6 bases). The V end was cut by 1 base, the J end by 2 bases, with 12 bases between. The CDR3 has 15 amino acids. Germline CDR1 is SGHVS and CDR2 is FNYEAQ.

The chain uses TRBV7-3 and TRBJ2-7; the match to TRBD2 covers 7 bases. In germline, CDR1 is SGHTA, CDR2 FQGTGA. V was clipped by 5 bases and J by 4 bases; unmatched bases: 5. The CDR3 is made up of 13 amino acids. The CDR3 sequence: CASSPSGAYEQYF. The CDR3, as DNA: TGTGCCAGCAGCCCTAGCGGAGCTTACGAGCAGTACTTC.

This chain connects TRBV7-3 to TRBJ2-2; the D is unclear. The CDR3 contains 14 residues. V was trimmed by 3 bases and J by 5 bases, leaving 10 bases between them. The germline CDR1 and CDR2 sequences are SGHTA and FQGTGA. CDR3 DNA: TGTGCCAGCAGCTTCGGTGATGAGACCGGGGAGCTGTTTTTT. Its translation is CASSFGDETGELFF.

This chain joins TRBV27 and TRBJ1-1, with a tentative D call TRBD1 (5 bases). CDR1 and CDR2 (germline): MNHEY, SMNVEV (reference sequence). Trimming stripped 8 bases from V and 10 bases from J, with 17 bases between. The CDR3 spans 12 residues. The CDR3: CASGARPPGAFF. CDR3 DNA sequence: TGTGCCAGCGGGGCCAGACCCCCCGGAGCTTTCTTT.

This clone was observed a handful of times. The genes are TRBV7-6 and TRBJ2-1; possible D gene TRBD2, 5 bases. The length of the CDR3 is 13 residues. V lost 2 bases and J lost 5, with 7 bases in between. Germline lookup yields CDR1 SGHVS and CDR2 FNYEAQ. CDR3 coding DNA: TGTGCCAGCAGCTTACACGGGGACAATGAGCAGTTCTTC. It yields the protein CASSLHGDNEQFF.

The J gene is TRBJ1-5, the V gene TRBV19; 7 positions match TRBD1. This CDR3 spans 13 amino acids. The germline gives CDR1 LNHDA, CDR2 SQIVND (reference sequence). The junction had 2 bases not matched to a gene; V was cut back by 5 bases and J by 4 bases. Here the CDR3 DNA reads TGTGCCAGTAGTGCCAGGGGGAATCAGCCCCAGCATTTT. Translating gives CASSARGNQPQHF.

The V gene is TRBV5-1, the J gene TRBJ2-1, with 11 bases identical to TRBD2. The CDR3 spans 16 residues. The V and J ends lost 1 base and 4 bases, in that order; junction bases with no gene match: 4. Germline lookup yields CDR1 SGHRS and CDR2 YFSETQ. CDR3 sequence: CASSLIAGGRYNEQFF. DNA of the CDR3: TGCGCCAGCAGCTTGATAGCGGGGGGGCGATACAATGAGCAGTTCTTC.

The genes are TRBV5-1 and TRBJ2-2; 10 bases line up with TRBD2. This CDR3 is built from 14 residues. The junction had 3 bases not matched to a gene; V was cut back by 3 bases and J by 7 bases. Germline V CDR1 and CDR2: SGHRS, YFSETQ. The CDR3 reads CASSSSSGSGELFF. The DNA of the CDR3 is TGCGCCAGCAGCTCCTCTAGCGGGAGCGGGGAGCTGTTTTTT.

The chain links TRBV30 to TRBJ1-4; a possible D gene is TRBD1 (5 bases). The CDR3 consists of 13 residues. The ends were cut back, 0 bases at V and 15 bases at J, with 17 bases in the middle. Per germline, CDR1 GTSNPN and CDR2 SVGIG (reference sequence). This chain's CDR3 is CAWSVRGVERVFF. Here the CDR3 DNA reads TGTGCCTGGAGTGTACGGGGGGTAGAAAGAGTGTTTTTT.

V is TRBV6-1 and J is TRBJ2-1, with a weak D call TRBD2 (6 bases). Germline-derived CDR1 and CDR2 are MNHNS and SASEGT. The CDR3 loop spans 13 amino acids. The V and J ends lost 10 bases and 0 bases respectively, with 10 bases between them. DNA for the CDR3: TGTGCCACTCCCGGGGGCTCCTACAATGAGCAGTTCTTC. This gives the protein CATPGGSYNEQFF.

This sequence joins TRBV5-1 and TRBJ2-7, with D perhaps assigned TRBD1 or TRBD2 (7 bases each). The CDR3 runs 13 residues. Trimming cost V 5 bases and J 2 bases, with 11 bases left between them. Looked up from germline, CDR1 is SGHRS and CDR2 is YFSETQ. DNA for the CDR3: TGCGCCAGCAGGCAGGGGGGGCCCTACGAGCAGTACTTC. This codes for CASRQGGPYEQYF. The complete variable domain, with remaining parts taken from reference TRBV5-1 and TRBJ2-7, reads KAGVTQTPRYLIKTRGQQVTLSCSPISGHRSVSWYQQTPGQGLQFLFEYFSETQRNKGNFPGRFSGRQFSNSRSEMNVSTLELGDSALYLCASRQGGPYEQYFGPGTRLTVT.